The following is a TCR beta chain sequence with its context. Its antigen is as yet unknown. Using constant-segment primers, 5'RACE produced TCR alpha and TCR beta cDNA libraries carrying sample barcodes and UMIs. TCRdb re-called the 5' RACE reads through MiXCR, storing one row per CDR3 protein. The data contain a few hundred thousand distinct CDR3 sequences, approximately 19% of them singletons. The data were taken from a study of T-cell memory formation after mild COVID-19. Overall study findings and caveats: Clones contracting across day 15 to 85 had a balanced CD4/CD8 profile; later expanding clones leaned CD4+. Mostly located in CM and EM were contracting CD4+ clones, with contracting CD8+ clones located in EMRA.

Sequenced input: PBMCs or a T cell subset sorted from them (not recorded which). The TCR was taken from a man aged 18 to 29 who had mild COVID-19 (a few samples of this study predate the infection). Cell type and time point are not known.

For the CDR3, the DNA is TGTGCCATCAGTCCAGAAGGTTTCACTGAAGCTTTCTTT. This sequence encodes CAISPEGFTEAFF. V is TRBV10-3 and J is TRBJ1-1; D uncertain. The germline V gene encodes CDR1 ENHRY and CDR2 SYGVKD. Trimming removed 5 bases from V and 4 bases from J, with 11 bases in between. The CDR3 extends over 13 amino acids.